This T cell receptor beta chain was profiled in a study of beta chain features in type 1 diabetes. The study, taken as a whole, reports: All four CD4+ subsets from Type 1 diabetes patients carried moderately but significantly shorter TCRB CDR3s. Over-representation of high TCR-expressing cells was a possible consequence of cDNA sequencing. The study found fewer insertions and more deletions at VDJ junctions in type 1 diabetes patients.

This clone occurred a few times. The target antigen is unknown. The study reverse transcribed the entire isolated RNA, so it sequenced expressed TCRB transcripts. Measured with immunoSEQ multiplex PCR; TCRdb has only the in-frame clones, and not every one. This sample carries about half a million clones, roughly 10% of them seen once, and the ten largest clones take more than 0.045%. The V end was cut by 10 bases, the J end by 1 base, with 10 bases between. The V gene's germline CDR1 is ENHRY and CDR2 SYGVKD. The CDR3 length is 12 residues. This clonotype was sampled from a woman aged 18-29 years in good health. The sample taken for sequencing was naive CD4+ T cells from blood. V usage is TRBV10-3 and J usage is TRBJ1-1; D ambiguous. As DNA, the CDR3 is TGTGCCACCGAGGGCCGGAACACTGAAGCTTTCTTT. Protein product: CATEGRNTEAFF.